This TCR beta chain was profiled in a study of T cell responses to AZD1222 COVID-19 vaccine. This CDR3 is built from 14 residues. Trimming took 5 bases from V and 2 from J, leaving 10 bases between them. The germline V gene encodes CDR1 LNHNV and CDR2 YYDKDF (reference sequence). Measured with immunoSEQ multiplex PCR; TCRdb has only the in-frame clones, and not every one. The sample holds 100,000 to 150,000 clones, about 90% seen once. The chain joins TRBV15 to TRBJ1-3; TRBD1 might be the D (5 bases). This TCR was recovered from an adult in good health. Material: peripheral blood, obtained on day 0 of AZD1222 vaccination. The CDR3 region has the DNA TGTGCCACCAGCCAGGGCGGGACTGGAAACACCATATATTTT. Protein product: CATSQGGTGNTIYF. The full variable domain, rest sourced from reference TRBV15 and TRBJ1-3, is DAMVIQNPRYQVTQFGKPVTLSCSQTLNHNVMYWYQQKSSQAPKLLFHYYDKDFNNEADTPDNFQSRRPNTSFCFLDIRSPGLGDTAMYLCATSQGGTGNTIYFGEGSWLTVV.